This T cell receptor beta chain was retrieved from a study of T-cell reconstitution after alpha-beta-depleted transplantation in children. The library targeted TCRbeta and was prepared with unique molecular identifiers. TCRdb passed the PCR reads through MiXCR, listing each CDR3 protein once. The sample lists around 700,000 distinct CDR3 sequences, less than 15% occurring once. Germline trimming cut 3 bases from V and 1 base from J; bases unmatched to any gene: 13. The CDR3 spans 19 residues. Germline CDR1 reads SGHVS; CDR2 reads FQNEAQ. V is TRBV7-8 and J is TRBJ1-4; 8 bases align to TRBD1. Specimen: PBMCs, collected before TCRalphabeta/CD19-depleted stem cell transplant. The sequence was collected from a girl aged 2 to 10 with congenital amegakaryocytic thrombocytopenia, due to receive a stem cell transplant. The CDR3 region has the DNA TGTGCCAGCAGCTTGGGGATGCGGACAGGGATCCAAACTAATGAAAAACTGTTTTTT. It specifies CASSLGMRTGIQTNEKLFF.